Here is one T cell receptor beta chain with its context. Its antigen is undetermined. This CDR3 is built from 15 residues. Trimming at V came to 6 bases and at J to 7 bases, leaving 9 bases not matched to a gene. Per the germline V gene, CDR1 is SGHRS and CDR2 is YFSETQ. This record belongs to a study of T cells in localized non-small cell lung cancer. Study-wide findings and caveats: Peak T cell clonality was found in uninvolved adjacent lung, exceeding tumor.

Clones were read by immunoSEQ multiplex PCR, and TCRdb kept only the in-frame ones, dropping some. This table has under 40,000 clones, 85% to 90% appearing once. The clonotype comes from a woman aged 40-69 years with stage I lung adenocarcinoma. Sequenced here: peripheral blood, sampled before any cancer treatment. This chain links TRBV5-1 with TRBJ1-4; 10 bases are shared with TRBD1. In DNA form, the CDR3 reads TGCGCCAGCACCCTTAGACAGGGGGCAAGTGAAAAACTGTTTTTT. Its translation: CASTLRQGASEKLFF.